This TCR beta chain was captured by sequencing in a study of CD8 T cell repertoires and HIV-1 epitope variants. Study as a whole: Each of Twenty-five Gag and Nef epitope peptides stimulated a separate culture.

Details on this clone: Antigen: not known.

Profiled with immunoSEQ multiplex PCR; TCRdb holds only in-frame clones, not every one. This repertoire shows about 5,000 clones, about 63% found once; its top ten account for 40%. The receptor comes from a male donor with HIV. The sample consisted of cultured CD8+ T cells derived from PBMCs.

The CDR3 DNA sequence: TGTGCCAGCAGTAGTGGACTAGCGGGGTTCGCAGATACGCAGTATTTT. As protein: CASSSGLAGFADTQYF. V is TRBV2 and J is TRBJ2-3, with TRBD2 matching over 12 bases. Germline V gene data show CDR1 as SNHLY and CDR2 as FYNNEI. This CDR3 has 16 residues. With 5 bases clipped from V and 4 bases from J, the junction kept 7 bases outside the gene matches.